A selection of T cell receptor beta chains follows, all from one sample in a study of monozygotic twins with inflammatory bowel disease. TCRdb reanalyzed the 5' RACE reads, giving one entry per CDR3 protein sequence and no DNA. Its table records just over 300,000 distinct CDR3 sequences. The sequenced sample consisted of blood. The receptors were sampled from a human donor with ulcerative colitis or Crohn's disease, or a healthy co-twin of an affected twin (not recorded which). The CDR3 runs from the conserved cysteine through the conserved F or W. The order of the fields is CDR3 protein, J gene, V gene.

CDR3: CASSHLAGGLNEQFF; J: TRBJ2-1; V: TRBV7-9
CDR3: CASSQGLITTDTQYF; J: TRBJ2-3; V: TRBV3-1
CDR3: CASSAEGLAYNEQFF; J: TRBJ2-1; V: TRBV10-1
CDR3: CASSQPLAGGYNEQFF; J: TRBJ2-1; V: TRBV3-1
CDR3: CASSSTPYQETQYF; J: TRBJ2-5; V: TRBV7-9
CDR3: CASSLHGGGGGTDTQYF; J: TRBJ2-3; V: TRBV28
CDR3: CASSPEGGSTEAFF; J: TRBJ1-1; V: TRBV18
CDR3: CASSPAATQYF; J: TRBJ2-5; V: TRBV7-2
CDR3: CASSFRGQGKLSPLHF; J: TRBJ1-6; V: TRBV5-1
CDR3: CASSPGLAGARETQYF; J: TRBJ2-5; V: TRBV7-2
CDR3: CASSKERDRPTDTQYF; J: TRBJ2-3; V: TRBV5-1
CDR3: CASRHESSYNEQFF; J: TRBJ2-1; V: TRBV12-3/TRBV12-4
CDR3: CASSYRTMASYNSPLHF; J: TRBJ1-6; V: TRBV6-5
CDR3: CASTAGGPYNEQFF; J: TRBJ2-1; V: TRBV5-1
CDR3: CASSSAGGTYEQYF; J: TRBJ2-7; V: TRBV5-1
CDR3: CASSLQQGFETQYF; J: TRBJ2-5; V: TRBV28
CDR3: CASSTPSMDTQYF; J: TRBJ2-3; V: TRBV9
CDR3: CSAKQSLDEKLFF; J: TRBJ1-4; V: TRBV20-1
CDR3: CASSSKPRWGSSGNTIYF; J: TRBJ1-3; V: TRBV11-1
CDR3: CASSLRDRNTEAFF; J: TRBJ1-1; V: TRBV5-1
CDR3: CASSLATRGLAGGNTDTQYF; J: TRBJ2-3; V: TRBV7-2
CDR3: CASRQTGVIDTQYF; J: TRBJ2-3; V: TRBV7-2
CDR3: CASSFGGENIQYF; J: TRBJ2-4; V: TRBV27
CDR3: CASSESEKLFF; J: TRBJ1-4; V: TRBV25-1
CDR3: CATSEHGSQPQHF; J: TRBJ1-5; V: TRBV24-1
CDR3: CASSYWWNEKLFF; J: TRBJ1-4; V: TRBV6-2/TRBV6-3
CDR3: CASSDRQAYTDTQYF; J: TRBJ2-3; V: TRBV6-2/TRBV6-3
CDR3: CASSPSSNEKLFF; J: TRBJ1-4; V: TRBV18
CDR3: CASSSRVGANVLTF; J: TRBJ2-6; V: TRBV7-3
CDR3: CASSLDEGSSYNEQFF; J: TRBJ2-1; V: TRBV5-1
CDR3: CASRIAGALPDTQYF; J: TRBJ2-3; V: TRBV28
CDR3: CASSQAAGPVGKTQYF; J: TRBJ2-5; V: TRBV3-1
CDR3: CASRSRLAGARDTQYF; J: TRBJ2-3; V: TRBV6-1
CDR3: CASRLRDGASYEQYF; J: TRBJ2-7; V: TRBV6-1
CDR3: CSARNPGQRAETQYF; J: TRBJ2-5; V: TRBV20-1
CDR3: CASSVREGRSLAGGNEQFF; J: TRBJ2-1; V: TRBV9
CDR3: CASRPYRVGYNEQFF; J: TRBJ2-1; V: TRBV28
CDR3: CSARDQQGEYEQYF; J: TRBJ2-7; V: TRBV20-1
CDR3: CASSPITRPKQRNYGYTF; J: TRBJ1-2; V: TRBV11-3
CDR3: CASRRTGAYEQYF; J: TRBJ2-7; V: TRBV6-5
CDR3: CASSFDRANQPQHF; J: TRBJ1-5; V: TRBV27
CDR3: CASSSLAGAEQFF; J: TRBJ2-1; V: TRBV7-9
CDR3: CASSEFQGLANYGYTF; J: TRBJ1-2; V: TRBV2
CDR3: CASSFGQGPPGGFEAFF; J: TRBJ1-1; V: TRBV27
CDR3: CSVGEGQETQYF; J: TRBJ2-5; V: TRBV20-1
CDR3: CASSEYIGDEQFF; J: TRBJ2-1; V: TRBV25-1